This T cell receptor (beta chain) comes out of a study of PD-1 blockade in classical Hodgkin lymphoma. Study-level points and caveats: CD4+ but not CD8+ TCR diversity rose significantly by C4D1.

On this clone: Its antigen is undetermined.

TCRdb keeps only in-frame clones here, not all; method: immunoSEQ multiplex PCR. The sample lists 50,000 to 75,000 clones; about 88% were seen once. V lost 4 bases and J 0 bases, leaving 4 bases between the germline ends. The CDR3 totals 13 residues. CDR1 and CDR2 (germline): GTSNPN, SVGIG (reference sequence). Relapse after autologous stem cell transplantation occurred in every patient, and brentuximab vedotin exposure varied. V is TRBV30 and J is TRBJ2-6; D gene ambiguous. The receptor was isolated from a human donor with classical Hodgkin lymphoma. The input for sequencing was peripheral blood mononuclear cells (PBMCs), taken before the second cycle of nivolumab. The DNA for the CDR3 is TGTGCCTGGACCACCTCTGGGGCCAACGTCCTGACTTTC. The encoded protein is CAWTTSGANVLTF.